This TCR beta chain was identified during a study of lymphopenia after photon versus proton radiotherapy. Repertoires were generated with immunoSEQ multiplex PCR, while TCRdb's copy carries only in-frame clones and drops some. This sample has 53,000 or so clones, with over 70% found just once. Germline V gene lookup returns CDR1 SGHRS and CDR2 YFSETQ. J was trimmed by 0 bases and V by 0 bases; bases with no gene match: 1. This CDR3 contains 17 residues. The chain has TRBV5-1 and TRBJ2-2, with 11 bases aligning to TRBD2. The sequence came from a man aged 50 to 60 with gastric cancer. Sequenced here: peripheral blood, sampled from a patient treated with photon-based radiotherapy. The CDR3 DNA follows: TGCGCCAGCAGCTTGGCGGGACTAGCGGCGAACACCGGGGAGCTGTTTTTT. It translates to CASSLAGLAANTGELFF.